The rows below give T cell receptor beta chains drawn from one sample of a study of T cell clonotyping in hematopoietic cell transplantation. Data came from immunoSEQ multiplex PCR; TCRdb stores just in-frame clones and leaves some out. The table shows tens of thousands of clones, with 70% to 90% occurring only once. This specimen consisted of peripheral blood mononuclear cells, obtained before stem cell transplant. The receptors originated from a man aged 55 to 70 with biphenotypic leukemia. Some clones in this sample may be carry-over from other donors' samples. CDR3s include the opening cysteine and the closing phenylalanine or tryptophan. D genes are given only for firm matches.

v_gene	len	j_gene	d_gene	CDR3aa	CDR3nt
TRBV6-6	13	TRBJ1-1	.	CASSYGRATEAFF	TGTGCCAGCAGTTACGGTAGGGCGACTGAAGCTTTCTTT
TRBV10-3	12	TRBJ2-7	.	CAISGAGNEQYF	TGTGCCATCTCGGGTGCGGGGAACGAGCAGTACTTC
TRBV2	15	TRBJ2-1	TRBD2	CASSETTSGNNEQFF	TGTGCCAGCAGTGAAACGACTAGCGGAAACAATGAGCAGTTCTTC
TRBV27	15	TRBJ1-5	.	CASSLNRYSNQPQHF	TGTGCCAGCAGTTTGAACAGGTATAGCAATCAGCCCCAGCATTTT
TRBV18	13	TRBJ1-5	TRBD1	CASQDRASQPQHF	TGTGCCAGCCAAGACAGGGCCAGTCAGCCCCAGCATTTT
TRBV30	13	TRBJ1-1	.	CAWREEMNTEAFF	TGTGCCTGGAGAGAGGAAATGAACACTGAAGCTTTCTTT
TRBV28	14	TRBJ1-2	TRBD1	CASSPGTENYGYTF	TGTGCCAGCAGCCCCGGGACAGAGAACTATGGCTACACCTTC
TRBV30	13	TRBJ2-7	.	CAWRELVAYEQYF	TGTGCCTGGAGAGAATTAGTCGCCTACGAGCAGTACTTC
TRBV15	13	TRBJ1-2	.	CATSRGRPYGYTF	TGTGCCACCAGCAGAGGACGGCCCTATGGCTACACCTTC
TRBV29-1	11	TRBJ1-2	.	CSAAGIGGYTF	TGCAGCGCCGCAGGGATAGGTGGCTACACCTTC
TRBV7-6	15	TRBJ2-5	TRBD1	CASSLAGQGKETQYF	TGTGCCAGCAGCTTAGCAGGACAGGGGAAAGAGACCCAGTACTTC